The rows below give T cell receptor beta chains drawn from one sample of a study of cytomegalovirus exposure and HLA in healthy donors. Profiling relied on immunoSEQ multiplex PCR, and the TCRdb table lists in-frame clones only, not all of them. This repertoire comprises about 160,000 clones; its ten largest clones make up 1.3%. Sequenced sample: PBMCs. These receptors all stem from a woman aged 60 to 75 in good health and CMV-seronegative. The CDR3 runs from the conserved cysteine through the conserved F or W. The D gene is left open where the match is weak.

DNA	CDR3	D	V	length	J
TGCAGTGCTAGCGGTAACTACGAGCAGTACTTC	CSASGNYEQYF	NA	TRBV20-1	11	TRBJ2-7
TGTGCCAGCAGCTTAATCAGTAACACTGAAGCTTTCTTT	CASSLISNTEAFF	NA	TRBV7-3	13	TRBJ1-1
TGCAGCGTTGAAATCGGCTGGGCCAGCTCCTACAATGAGCAGTTCTTC	CSVEIGWASSYNEQFF	NA	TRBV29-1	16	TRBJ2-1
TGTGCCAGCAGTTATGGGGGGAGGGGGGCCAACGTCCTGACTTTC	CASSYGGRGANVLTF	NA	TRBV6-5	15	TRBJ2-6
TGTGCCAGCAGCTCCCGTGGAAACACCATATATTTT	CASSSRGNTIYF	NA	TRBV11-3	12	TRBJ1-3
TGTGCCAGCAGTCCCCGGGACAGGGCATCCTACGAGCAGTACTTC	CASSPRDRASYEQYF	TRBD1	TRBV6-6	15	TRBJ2-7
TGCGCCAGCAGCCTTACGGCCCAGGTGAACTCTGAAGCTTTCTTT	CASSLTAQVNSEAFF	NA	TRBV4-1	15	TRBJ1-1
TGTGCCAGCAGCTCTCAGGGGGAGACCCAGTACTTC	CASSSQGETQYF	NA	TRBV7-2	12	TRBJ2-5
TGTGCCAGCAGCTTGGCACTGCAGGGTTCTGGGCAGCCCCAGCATTTT	CASSLALQGSGQPQHF	NA	TRBV5-5	16	TRBJ1-5
TGTGCCAGCAGCATCCTTGGGGCCTCTGGGGCCAACGTCCTGACTTTC	CASSILGASGANVLTF	NA	TRBV7-3	16	TRBJ2-6
TGCGCCAGCACTATGGGGGGGAACTCTGGAAACACCATATATTTT	CASTMGGNSGNTIYF	NA	TRBV5-1	15	TRBJ1-3
TGTGCCAGCAGCCAAACCCGGGACAGCTGGTACTTC	CASSQTRDSWYF	TRBD1	TRBV14	12	TRBJ2-7
TGTGCCAGCAGTTACGGGCTTTATAGCAATCAGCCCCAGCATTTT	CASSYGLYSNQPQHF	NA	TRBV6-6	15	TRBJ1-5
TGTGCCAGTAGTCCGGGACTTACAGATGAAAAACTGTTTTTT	CASSPGLTDEKLFF	NA	TRBV19	14	TRBJ1-4
TGTGCCAGCAGCTTCTTGGACAGGGCAGAGACTGAAGCTTTCTTT	CASSFLDRAETEAFF	TRBD1	TRBV5-6	15	TRBJ1-1
TGTGCCAGCAGCCATTCTGGACAGGGCTCTGGAAACACCATATATTTT	CASSHSGQGSGNTIYF	TRBD1	TRBV7-3	16	TRBJ1-3
TGTGCCACCAGCAGTCCGGGACTAGCGGTACTTAGCACAGATACGCAGTATTTT	CATSSPGLAVLSTDTQYF	TRBD2	TRBV15	18	TRBJ2-3
TGTGCCAGCTCACCGGCACTAGCGGGAGGCCCACTCTACAATGAGCAGTTCTTC	CASSPALAGGPLYNEQFF	TRBD2	TRBV18	18	TRBJ2-1
TGTGCCATCAGTGGGGGGGGGAACTACGAGCAGTACTTC	CAISGGGNYEQYF	TRBD2	TRBV10-3	13	TRBJ2-7
TGTGCCAGCAGCCAAGATCGGACCAGGGTAAGCAATCAGCCCCAGCATTTT	CASSQDRTRVSNQPQHF	NA	TRBV4-2	17	TRBJ1-5
TGTGCCAGCACCCAGGAGTCAGGGGGAGGCTATGGCTACACCTTC	CASTQESGGGYGYTF	TRBD1	TRBV28	15	TRBJ1-2
TGTGCCAGCAGCGTCGACAGGGCAAATGGCTACACCTTC	CASSVDRANGYTF	TRBD1	TRBV5-8	13	TRBJ1-2
TGTGCCAGCAGACCCGGACAGGGGGCCCGGCCCCAGTACTTC	CASRPGQGARPQYF	TRBD1	TRBV6-6	14	TRBJ2-5
TGTGCCAGCAGCCTTGGGACAGCCCAAGAGACCCAGTACTTC	CASSLGTAQETQYF	TRBD1	TRBV7-9	14	TRBJ2-5
TGTGCCACCAGCAGTCCCGGGACAGATACCTACGAGCAGTACTTC	CATSSPGTDTYEQYF	TRBD1	TRBV15	15	TRBJ2-7
TGTGCCAGCAGCTTATACAGGGACACTGAAGCTTTCTTT	CASSLYRDTEAFF	NA	TRBV7-3	13	TRBJ1-1
TGTGCCAGCGCGTGGACTAGCGGGAGGATCGAGCAGCACTTC	CASAWTSGRIEQHF	TRBD2	TRBV7-2	14	TRBJ2-7